This TCR beta chain was captured by sequencing in a study of human T cells and chemical hapten exposure. Study-level background: Variation in per-sample TCR yields came mainly from small pooled library volume differences.

Time point indicated: pre-sensitization, week 0. Treatment indicated: therapeutic diphenylcyclopropenone sensitization with weekly scalp DPC. Drawing of blood took place ahead of applying each patch test. Trimming at V came to 2 bases and at J to 3 bases, leaving 7 bases not matched to a gene. Germline V gene lookup returns CDR1 MRHNA and CDR2 SNTAGT. This CDR3 has 16 residues. The sample holds many counts of this clonotype. Within the library, unique molecular identifiers were attached to each individual cDNA molecule. TCRdb processed the RACE reads anew with MiXCR; each CDR3 protein has one entry. The data hold about 70,000 distinct CDR3 sequences, with approximately 9.9% observed a single time.

The V call is TRBV6-4, the J call TRBJ2-1; 7 bases are a match to TRBD2. The source was whole blood, collected in connection with sensitization to the hapten diphenylcyclopropenone (DPC). The receptor was derived from a woman in her forties or fifties with alopecia areata. Some clones in this sample may be carry-over from other donors' samples. The CDR3 nucleotides read TGTGCCAGCAGTGACGAGGCGGGAGAAGGCTACAATGAGCAGTTCTTC. Its translation is CASSDEAGEGYNEQFF.